The entry below gives a single T cell receptor (beta chain) sequence along with its context. What it binds is unknown. The data were taken from a study of cytomegalovirus exposure and HLA in healthy donors. Overall study: In an earlier analysis, 90 million to 130 million unique TCR beta sequences were found from about 190 million T cells.

PCR involved 60 Vbeta and 13 Jbeta primers. The assay was immunoSEQ multiplex PCR, and TCRdb's table has in-frame clones only and misses some. The repertoire has some 80,000 clones, over 70% of them found once; the top ten carry approximately 5.6%. The germline CDR1 and CDR2 sequences are SGHVS and FQNEAQ. With 3 bases clipped from V and 3 bases from J, the junction kept 5 bases outside the gene matches. The CDR3 extends over 15 amino acids. Study-wide results and caveats: The CMV antigen specificity of a few CMV-associated chains was confirmed through in vitro analysis. The authors enumerated 150 to 200 TCR beta chains as linked to cytomegalovirus. Most subjects' HLA-A and HLA-B alleles were reportedly predicted from TCR beta sequences.

This clonotype was obtained from a man aged 18 to 30 in good health and CMV-seropositive. The chain is built from TRBV7-8 and TRBJ2-1; 7 nucleotides align to TRBD2. Material: PBMCs. DNA of the CDR3: TGTGCCAGCAGCTTGGGGCTAGCGGACTACAATGAGCAGTTCTTC. Translated: CASSLGLADYNEQFF.